This record looks at one T cell receptor (beta chain) sequence and its context. It lacks a known antigen. Per-nucleotide qualities are absent, and no much larger clonotype sits a single base away. The source of the sample is a study of cytomegalovirus exposure and HLA in healthy donors listed by TCRdb under 2017. Study-level background: According to an earlier analysis of 450 to 650 of the donors, some 180 million T cells yielded over 100 million unique TCR beta sequences and around 300 Gb of sequence data. About 300 gigabases of sequencing data and around 80 million unique TCR sequences made up an early release that covered about 640 HLA-typed donors. The genetic ancestry cluster associated with self-reported Caucasian donors included about four fifths of the 398 genotyped donors. The study was designed to test whether signatures of past pathogen exposure could be identified by cataloging public T cell receptors. Using immunosequencing, the study profiled T cell repertoires from some 670 subjects and related those repertoires to cytomegalovirus serostatus. Along with the approximately 700-subject first cohort, a separate validation cohort of over a hundred different subjects was used. To predict cytomegalovirus infection status, the study brought together high-throughput TCR immunosequencing, statistical association of individual TCRs with disease status, and machine learning. A later analysis re-examined previously published TCR beta repertoires from more than 600 donors and added high-resolution HLA genotyping to investigate patterns of TCR occurrence. The later analysis used no new phenotypic data to find candidate immune exposures, relying instead on TCR beta sequences and their occurrence across donors. An earlier analysis of some 500 of the donors applied high-throughput TCR beta sequencing to assess whether each TCR beta V gene segment acted as functional or pseudogenic. Donor age, sex, ethnicity and CMV serostatus were compiled together with the repertoire data. In a later genetic analysis, genome-wide SNP genotypes for about 55% of the roughly 700 donors were used, and that subset was treated as a discovery cohort. All discovery cohort repertoires had been generated on a single sequencing platform. HLA typing covered class I and class II loci at four-digit resolution. The number of typed donors differed by locus: roughly 629-630 for A, B, C, DRB1 and DQB1; 500 to 550 for DQA1; 606 for DPA1; and some 430 for DPB1. Five DR-DQ haplotypes were treated as single units for association and clustering because of strong linkage in the cohort. Across approximately 420 genotyped donors of the cohort, an average of roughly 250,000 unique TCR beta nucleotide sequences per donor were sequenced, and approximately 19% of those sequences were non-productive. Results the study describes overall, beyond this receptor: In a later analysis, HLA-associated TCR beta chains showed more clonal expansion and lower generation probabilities than non-associated chains that were equally common. Sequencing depth was assumed to be roughly uniform across donors in the presence/absence analyses, though that assumption may not hold. In an earlier analysis of more than 500 of the donors, most TCR beta V segments appeared in productive rearrangements about 90% or about 30% of the time, broadly matching IMGT annotations. When HLA alleles, especially DR and DQ, strongly co-occurred, attributing TCR associations to individual alleles was difficult. The study gave a list of some 150 TCR beta chains associated with cytomegalovirus. Because counts were too low, 15 to 20 rarely observed V segments, including chromosome 9 orphons, were excluded from the earlier analysis of 587 of the donors. The sequencing pipeline was judged likely to have produced a cluster of highly shared sequence variants as a technical artifact. The authors suggested that the approach could potentially be extended to other disease states and immunological phenotypes. A later analysis found that most CMV-associated TCR beta chains appeared HLA-restricted, with HLA associations seemingly driven largely by CMV exposure. In both the original and validation cohorts, the classifier was reported to diagnose cytomegalovirus status with high specificity and sensitivity. In this cohort, only TCR beta chains were sequenced, and detectable features were limited by the absence of alpha or paired-chain data. Because HLA typing was missing for some donors at each locus, association tests included only the typed subset. A later genetic analysis reported fewer N-insertions in productive TCRs among donors in an Asian-associated ancestry cluster than the roughly 620-donor mean. In a later genetic analysis, a missense DCLRE1C variant was associated with V-gene and J-gene trimming of TCR beta chains, and the association was replicated in an independent cohort. The 87-base-pair reads could not distinguish some IMGT-functional V segments, including TRBV6-2 and TRBV6-3, so those segments were excluded. Several of the top co-occurrence clusters appeared to be linked to parvovirus B19, influenza, CMV and Epstein-Barr virus, according to a later analysis. Linkage disequilibrium might explain the correlated functional status among segregating V segments, but an unknown experimental factor could not be ruled out. Across donors, most TCR sequences were observed very rarely, whereas some public TCRs were present in many individuals. A further reported finding was that TCR beta sequences accurately predicted the HLA-A and HLA-B alleles for most subjects in the first cohort. In vitro tests confirmed that a few of the cytomegalovirus-associated TCR beta chains recognize cytomegalovirus antigens. In a later analysis, the rate of TCR association differed among HLA loci, with DRB1 alleles having the most associated TCRs and HLA-C alleles having the fewest. In a later analysis, around 17,000 TCR beta sequences were associated with specific HLA alleles at a false discovery rate of 0.05. For the cohort, immune exposure information was limited to CMV serostatus.

Libraries were prepared through the immunoSEQ multiplex PCR assay. For the multiplex PCR, a mixture combining 60 forward primers for TCR Vbeta segments and 13 reverse primers for TCR Jbeta segments was used. Amplification of the CDR3 region of rearranged TCR beta genes was performed with a multiplex PCR assay on genomic DNA. Amplified TCR beta libraries were sequenced as 87-base-pair reads on the Illumina HiSeq System. The authors' pipeline ran thus. Across the 640 or so repertoires, a later analysis counted approximately 75 million unique TCR beta chains, around 10 million of which were shared by at least two donors. Raw reads were error-corrected and collapsed into unique sequences by a nearest-neighbor algorithm in which closely related sequences were merged to remove PCR and sequencing errors. To assign V, D and J gene segments, CDR3 sequences were aligned to IMGT reference sequences. For a sequence to be retained, a match of at least six nucleotides to both a V gene segment and a J gene segment was required. A rearrangement counted as productive if the CDR3 had no stop codons and remained in frame with V and J, and every other rearrangement counted as non-productive. CDR3 was defined by IMGT convention, running from the second conserved V-encoded cysteine to the conserved J-encoded phenylalanine. The earlier analysis of 500 to 750 of the donors excluded any sequence lacking an unambiguous match to a single V gene segment. An earlier analysis of 587 of the donors classified V segments as functional when productive rearrangements were above 56.7% and as segregating when the standard deviation between donors was above 5%. A statistical classification framework was built for diagnosing cytomegalovirus status from the catalog of TCR beta chain sequences. In a later analysis, TCR nucleotide sequences were compared against IMGT/GENE-DB human TR gene sequences so that V and J genes could be assigned. In a later analysis, CDR3 sequences and most-parsimonious VDJ recombination scenarios were assigned using the TCRdist pipeline. In a later analysis, every TCR beta chain was defined by the combination of its CDR3 amino acid sequence and its V-gene family, and reads without a unique V-gene family were dropped. As a way to deal with suspected cross-contamination and a sequencing artifact, a later analysis dropped 500 to 700 nucleotide sequences that were highly shared and had low generation probability. In a later analysis, a clonal expansion index was calculated for each public chain from normalized within-repertoire ranks of inferred template counts. A later analysis computed generation probabilities with a VDJ recombination model fitted to out-of-frame rearrangements, and checked the results against IGoR. In a later analysis, hypergeometric tests were used to score TCR-TCR, TCR-HLA and TCR-CMV co-occurrence, with a repertoire-size bias correction applied to TCR pairs. To estimate false discovery rates, a later analysis permuted the HLA or CMV assignments 20 times. In a later analysis, co-occurring TCRs were grouped with DBSCAN, and TCRdist sequence similarity was added when clustering was performed within HLA-allele-positive subsets. Repertoires with fewer than 30,000 or more than 120,000 public chains were left out of co-occurrence clustering, as were five repertoires with anomalous nucleotide sharing. Entries here come from immuneACCESS through TCRdb and include only in-frame sequences with V and J called. Some clones fail to appear in such tables; in the studies checked, an unresolved V gene covers under half of the shortfall, and the cause of the remainder is unknown. That table is the source of V, J and clone size, and D and trimming were worked out from the DNA. Present in this sample are some 180,000 clones, around four fifths of which were seen just once. The ten largest clones capture about 1.5% of the sample.

The cohort comprised 550 to 700 healthy bone marrow donors. At the time of sampling, all cohort members were nominally healthy, though unrecorded immune exposures were likely present. The donor was CMV seronegative and was included in the group of about 400 seronegative cohort members. Each donor provided a peripheral blood sample, and peripheral blood mononuclear cells were used for TCR beta sequencing. Genomic DNA was extracted from the blood cell samples with the Qiagen DNeasy Blood Extraction Kit. Reading the germline V gene gives CDR1 SNHLY and CDR2 FYNNEI. Taken from cysteine to phenylalanine, the CDR3 has 16 residues. Just CDR3 DNA is preserved here, 48 bases in frame from base 1. Relative to germline, V is missing 7 bases and J is missing 7 bases, with 18 bases of the junction outside any gene match.

Recombination connected TRBV2 to TRBJ2-7, and 8 bases in between align with TRBD1. The sequenced sample consisted of PBMCs. This clonotype was sampled from a man in his late teens or twenties in good health and CMV-seronegative. The encoded CDR3 is CASTPGKGQVYGEQYF. The DNA is as follows: TGTGCCAGCACCCCCGGGAAGGGACAGGTTTACGGTGAGCAGTACTTC.